One and the same sample provided the 10 T cell receptor beta chains below, sequenced in a study of control samples from healthy donors and cancer patients. Only in-frame clones appear in the TCRdb table, and some are missing; sequencing was by immunoSEQ multiplex PCR. The sample lists 80,000 to 100,000 clones; 92% were seen once. The sample consisted of blood. The receptor source for this set is a human donor in good health. The donor label of this sample is uncertain.

The chain recombines TRBV18 with TRBJ1-1; no definite D call. CDR1 is KGHSH and CDR2 is LQKENI in the germline V gene. The CDR3 consists of 13 residues. Trimming stripped 2 bases from V and 1 base from J, with 5 bases between. CDR3 sequence: CASSPNKNTEAFF. The CDR3 DNA follows: TGTGCCAGCTCACCAAACAAGAACACTGAAGCTTTCTTT.

The chain joins TRBV6-2 or TRBV6-3 to TRBJ2-6; possible D gene TRBD1, 5 bases. The CDR3 sequence is 15 residues long. CDR1 is MNHEY and CDR2 is SVGEGT in the germline V gene. V was clipped by 5 bases and J by 4 bases, with 12 bases between them. The CDR3 reads CASSPGYGGANVLTF. The CDR3 nucleotides read TGTGCCAGCAGTCCAGGGTACGGAGGGGCCAACGTCCTGACTTTC.

J is TRBJ1-1 and V is TRBV9, with a tentative D call TRBD1 (5 bases). Trimming left V 3 bases short and J 6 bases short, with 12 bases between. This CDR3 comprises 13 residues. Germline assignment: CDR1 SGDLS and CDR2 YYNGEE. CDR3 amino acids: CASSAGAGSEAFF. Written as DNA, the CDR3 is TGTGCCAGCAGCGCCGGGGCAGGGTCTGAAGCTTTCTTT.

V gene TRBV19 combines with J gene TRBJ1-2; 7 bases are a match to TRBD1. V lost 4 bases and J lost 2; bases outside the gene matches: 7. The CDR3 is 15 residues long. CDR1 and CDR2 (germline): LNHDA, SQIVND (reference sequence). The CDR3, as DNA: TGTGCCAGTAGTACCCCGACAGGGAGGAACTATGGCTACACCTTC. Its translation: CASSTPTGRNYGYTF.

This chain links TRBV5-1 with TRBJ2-2; D unclear. Germline V gene sequence: CDR1 SGHRS, CDR2 YFSETQ. Trimming pared 0 bases from V and 1 base from J, leaving 10 bases between. The CDR3 is 16 residues long. In nucleotides, the CDR3 is TGCGCCAGCAGCTTGGCCCGGGTAGGGAACACCGGGGAGCTGTTTTTT. This encodes CASSLARVGNTGELFF.

The CDR3 here is CASQGSRTGELFF. The CDR3, as DNA: TGTGCCAGCCAAGGGAGTCGCACCGGGGAGCTGTTTTTT. J is TRBJ2-2 and V is TRBV12-3 or TRBV12-4; D may be TRBD2 (5 bases). CDR3 length equals 13 residues. The ends were cut back, 8 bases at V and 4 bases at J, with 11 bases in the middle.

The chain carries TRBV29-1 and TRBJ1-2; no clear D. The CDR3 totals 14 residues. In germline, CDR1 is SQVTM, CDR2 ANQGSEA. V gave up 0 bases and J gave up 0 bases, with 8 bases separating them. This chain's CDR3 is CSVEDRSANYGYTF. CDR3 bases: TGCAGCGTTGAAGATAGGTCGGCTAACTATGGCTACACCTTC.

The rearrangement joins TRBV19 to TRBJ1-3; D is undetermined. The CDR3 contains 15 residues. Trimming removed 5 bases at V and 0 bases at J, with 11 bases between. The V gene's germline CDR1 is LNHDA and CDR2 SQIVND (reference sequence). CDR3 protein: CASSEGGFSGNTIYF. CDR3 bases: TGTGCCAGTAGTGAGGGCGGCTTCTCTGGAAACACCATATATTTT.

This clone showed up just once. V is TRBV7-9 and J is TRBJ2-1; no definite D call. The germline V gene encodes CDR1 SEHNR and CDR2 FQNEAQ (reference sequence). This CDR3 is 13 amino acids long. Trimming took off 2 bases at V and 5 bases at J, with 7 bases between the two ends. CDR3 sequence (DNA): TGTGCCAGCAGCTTAAACCGGGACAATGAGCAGTTCTTC. Its protein product is CASSLNRDNEQFF.

The rearrangement links TRBV10-3 to TRBJ2-2; no clear D. Trimming cost V 5 bases and J 4 bases, with 5 bases left between them. Germline CDR1 ENHRY, CDR2 SYGVKD. The CDR3 contains 12 residues. This CDR3 is CAISLGTGELFF. Written as DNA, the CDR3 is TGTGCCATCAGTTTAGGCACCGGGGAGCTGTTTTTT.